This section outlines one T cell receptor beta chain sequence together with its context. Its matching antigen is unknown. Relative to the germline gene, one junction end is altered; a read error may explain this. Within the sample, other DNA sequences also encode this same CDR3. Separate from the approximately 700-subject first cohort was the approximately 130-subject validation cohort, to which the donors belonged. The data were taken from a study of cytomegalovirus exposure and HLA in healthy donors. The overall study: In a later analysis, the 120 or so validation repertoires were reported to have used the same platform as the 666 first-cohort repertoires.

Profiled with immunoSEQ multiplex PCR; TCRdb holds only in-frame clones, not every one. This table holds 55,000 to 75,000 clones, roughly 94% found once. Study-wide results and limits: One later analysis, an examination of the roughly 130 validation repertoires, found that first-cohort TCR clusters tended to co-occur in them.

The sequence was collected from a woman aged 18-29 years in good health and CMV-seropositive. Material for sequencing was PBMCs.

The CDR3 region is CAWRGLAGHYEQYF. Here the CDR3 DNA reads TGTGCCTGGCGGGGACTAGCGGGGCATTACGAACAGTACTTC. This rearrangement joins TRBV30 to TRBJ2-7; 13 positions match TRBD2. CDR1 GTSNPN and CDR2 SVGIG come from the germline V gene (reference sequence). This CDR3 is 14 amino acids long.